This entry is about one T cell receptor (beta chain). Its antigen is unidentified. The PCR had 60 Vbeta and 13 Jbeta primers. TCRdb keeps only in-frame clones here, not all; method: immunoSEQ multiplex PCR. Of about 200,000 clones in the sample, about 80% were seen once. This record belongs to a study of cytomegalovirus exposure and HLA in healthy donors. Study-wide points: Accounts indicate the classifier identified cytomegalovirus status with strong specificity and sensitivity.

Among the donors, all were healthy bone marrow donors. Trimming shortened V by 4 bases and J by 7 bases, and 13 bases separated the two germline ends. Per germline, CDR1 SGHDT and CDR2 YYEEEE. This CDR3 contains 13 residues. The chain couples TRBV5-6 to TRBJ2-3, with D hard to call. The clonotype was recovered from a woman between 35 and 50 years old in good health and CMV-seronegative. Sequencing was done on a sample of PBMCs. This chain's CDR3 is CASSPPPRNTQYF. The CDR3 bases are TGTGCCAGCAGCCCTCCTCCCAGGAATACGCAGTATTTT.